Below, 3 T cell receptor beta chains from the same sample are listed, as sequenced in a study of CD8 T cells in ankylosing spondylitis. TCRdb recomputed calls from the 5' RACE reads with MiXCR, one row per CDR3 protein. The repertoire holds roughly 200,000 distinct CDR3 sequences, 20% to 30% seen once, with roughly 6.7% in the top ten. Sequencing was performed on blood, either unsorted or a sorted T cell fraction (not recorded which). Every receptor here comes from a male donor with ankylosing spondylitis or in good health (not recorded which).

This clonotype was recorded many times. The chain recombines TRBV3-1 with TRBJ1-1, with no clear D. V dropped 2 bases and J dropped 1 base, with 8 bases sitting between them. Per the germline V gene, CDR1 is LGHDT and CDR2 is YNNKEL (reference sequence). The CDR3 covers 14 residues. The CDR3 loop is CASSQRQENTEAFF. Written as DNA, the CDR3 is TGTGCCAGCAGCCAACGGCAAGAGAACACTGAAGCTTTCTTT.

The chain joins TRBV12-3 or TRBV12-4 to TRBJ2-7; TRBD1 is a possible D gene (6 bases). The CDR3 contains 16 residues. Trimming cost V 3 bases and J 2 bases, with 17 bases left between them. Here the CDR3 reads CASSLTRAGATYEQYF. The CDR3 DNA sequence: TGTGCCAGCAGTTTGACCCGGGCAGGGGCCACCTACGAGCAGTACTTC.

This clonotype was detected many times. The genes are TRBV10-3 and TRBJ2-1, with 13 bases aligning to TRBD2. CDR1 is ENHRY, CDR2 SYGVKD, per germline. The CDR3 has 16 amino acids. J gave up 9 bases and V 0 bases, and 5 bases lay outside the gene matches. This CDR3 is CAISESRTSGRGEQFF. The CDR3 nucleotides read TGTGCCATCAGTGAGTCAAGGACTAGCGGGAGAGGTGAGCAGTTCTTC.